The T cell receptor beta chain described here comes from a study of human T cells and chemical hapten exposure. In TCRdb, the RACE reads were re-called with MiXCR into one record per CDR3 protein. The table lists about 82,000 distinct CDR3 sequences, 10% to 15% of them singletons. Time point in this sample: patch test 3, about 24 weeks after DPC sensitization. Treatment given: therapeutic diphenylcyclopropenone sensitization with weekly scalp DPC. This clonotype showed up many times. The sequence came from a woman aged 50 to 60 with alopecia areata. Some clones in this sample may be carry-over from other donors' samples. The sample was whole blood, taken in connection with sensitization to the hapten diphenylcyclopropenone (DPC).

The CDR3: CASSFGFGGSYEQYF. DNA of the CDR3: TGTGCCAGCAGCTTCGGATTTGGAGGCTCCTACGAGCAGTACTTC. This chain joins TRBV7-2 and TRBJ2-7, with a tentative D call TRBD2 (5 bases). The CDR3 loop spans 15 amino acids. Germline V CDR1 and CDR2: SGHTA, FQGNSA. Trimming removed 3 bases from V and 0 bases from J, with 12 bases in between.